This TCR beta chain was retrieved from a study of technical replicates of blood from a handful of donors. This clone was found once. Using immunoSEQ multiplex PCR, the repertoire was profiled, and TCRdb retains in-frame clones only, with some absent. The sample lists 75,000 to 90,000 clones; about nine tenths were seen once. J lost 0 bases, V lost 1 base, and 12 bases had no gene match. Germline CDR1 and CDR2: SGHDT and YYEEEE. The CDR3 covers 19 residues. Sequencing input: T cells isolated from PBMCs. This TCR derives from a human donor in good health. This chain uses TRBV5-6 with TRBJ1-3; TRBD1 aligns across 8 bases. The CDR3 is CASSLLAGGGLSSGNTIYF. CDR3 sequence (DNA): TGTGCCAGCAGCTTGTTGGCAGGGGGCGGATTATCCTCTGGAAACACCATATATTTT.